The clone carrying this T cell receptor (beta chain) was found many times. The antigen is unknown. cDNA was made from approximately 500 ng RNA using alpha and beta constant primers. Alpha and beta chain libraries were made separately by chain-specific third strand synthesis with multiplexing indices. Priming off the SP2 site generated the second strand. An approximately 23-cycle PCR with P5s and P7 primers followed a short adapter-adding first PCR. TCRdb reanalysed the 5' RACE reads using MiXCR and keeps one entry per CDR3 protein. The repertoire holds some 8,600 distinct CDR3 sequences, roughly 8.1% seen once, with around 10% in the top ten. This sample was included in a study of HIV-infected patients and healthy controls. Study-wide findings and caveats: In healthy controls, MAIT alpha CDR3s were common; in HIV+ repertoires, severely depleted.

Roughly three months, about 14 weeks, into antiretroviral therapy, follow-up blood was collected. Whole blood was used without fractionation, so all unsorted peripheral T cells were included. Germline-derived CDR1 and CDR2 are SGHRS and YFSETQ. V was cut by 1 base and J by 1 base, with 10 bases left in between. The CDR3 sequence is 15 residues long. The TCR originated in an adult with HIV infection. Here the sequenced sample was blood, taken during antiretroviral therapy. V gene TRBV5-1 combines with J gene TRBJ2-3, with no clear D. CDR3 nucleotide sequence: TGCGCCAGCAGCTTGAACCGGGCCGGCACAGATACGCAGTATTTT. The encoded protein is CASSLNRAGTDTQYF. Full variable domain (outside the CDR3, taken from reference TRBV5-1 and TRBJ2-3): KAGVTQTPRYLIKTRGQQVTLSCSPISGHRSVSWYQQTPGQGLQFLFEYFSETQRNKGNFPGRFSGRQFSNSRSEMNVSTLELGDSALYLCASSLNRAGTDTQYFGPGTRLTVL.